This T cell receptor (beta chain) was identified during a study of T cells in Graves' hyperthyroidism and ophthalmopathy. The study's findings and limits: The authors' 13 V-J model separated ophthalmopathy from stable hyperthyroidism.

Uncontrolled infection, other autoimmune disease, pregnancy or lactation excluded patients. Diagnoses were established using clinical symptoms, serum thyroxine and TRAb, thyroid ultrasound and orbital computed tomography. The sample of blood was obtained at first hyperthyroidism diagnosis (before any ophthalmopathy symptoms). Amplified regions were TCR beta CDR3 sequences from RNA transcripts. The primer set for the first-round RT-PCR of the TCR CDR3 was HTBI. From the multiplex PCR reads, TCRdb called clonotypes with MiXCR, one entry per CDR3 protein. This sample carries more than 350,000 distinct CDR3 sequences, approximately 18% of them seen once, and the ten largest clones take 34%. This clonotype was found a few times. The target antigen is unknown. The CDR3 extends over 11 amino acids. Trimming left V 7 bases short and J 2 bases short, with 6 bases between. Germline V gene data show CDR1 as LNHDA and CDR2 as SQIVND (reference sequence).

The sequence came from a woman in her twenties or thirties with Graves' hyperthyroidism that later progressed to Graves' ophthalmopathy. This sequence joins TRBV19 and TRBJ2-7; D uncertain. The sequenced sample was blood. In DNA form, the CDR3 reads TGTGCCAGTACTAACGCCTACGAGCAGTACTTC. Encoded protein: CASTNAYEQYF.